This entry features one T cell receptor (beta chain) sequence. The data originate from a study of cytomegalovirus exposure and HLA in healthy donors. CDR1 is SGHTA, CDR2 FQGNSA, per germline. With 5 bases removed from V and 4 bases from J, the gap between germline ends came to 19 bases. CDR3 length: 16 residues. Assay used: immunoSEQ multiplex PCR; TCRdb lists only in-frame clones, some missing. The table lists some 160,000 clones, 85% to 90% of them singletons. This sequence was found in a man between 18 and 35 years old in good health and CMV-seronegative. V and J are TRBV7-2 and TRBJ2-3, with TRBD1 as a possible D gene (9 bases). The sample comprised PBMCs. The CDR3 reads CASSAGGQGSADTQYF. The DNA for the CDR3 is TGTGCCAGCAGCGCGGGGGGACAGGGCTCCGCAGATACGCAGTATTTT.